The 17 T cell receptor beta chains below were found in one sample sequenced in a study of cytomegalovirus exposure and HLA in healthy donors. The PCR had 60 Vbeta and 13 Jbeta primers. Libraries were prepared by immunoSEQ multiplex PCR; TCRdb keeps only in-frame clonotypes and omits some of them. The table includes some 200,000 clones, more than 60% detected once. Specimen: PBMCs. The source is a man aged 35 to 55 in good health and CMV-seronegative.

V is TRBV4-3 and J is TRBJ2-5; unclear D gene. The CDR3 is made up of 16 amino acids. Germline CDR1 reads LGHNA; CDR2 reads YSLEER. V shed 3 bases and J shed 5 bases, with 19 bases lying between them. Here the CDR3 reads CASSHGSASFGETQYF. In DNA form, the CDR3 reads TGCGCCAGCAGCCATGGAAGTGCCTCCTTCGGGGAGACCCAGTACTTC.

V gene TRBV9 combines with J gene TRBJ2-1; the match to TRBD2 covers 11 bases. The CDR3 length is 16 residues. V lost 5 bases, J lost 1 base, and 5 bases stayed unmatched. Germline-derived CDR1 and CDR2 are SGDLS and YYNGEE. The CDR3 nucleotides are TGTGCCAGCAGTAGTAGCGGGAGGGTATCCTACAATGAGCAGTTCTTC. As protein: CASSSSGRVSYNEQFF.

This chain connects TRBV30 to TRBJ2-1, with D perhaps TRBD2 (5 bases). Germline CDR1 is GTSNPN and CDR2 is SVGIG (reference sequence). The CDR3 loop spans 12 amino acids. Trimming stripped 5 bases from V and 10 bases from J, with 15 bases between. The chain's CDR3 is CAWDPGDGEQFF. CDR3 DNA: TGTGCCTGGGACCCCGGGGATGGGGAGCAGTTCTTC.

The chain carries TRBV4-1 and TRBJ2-7; the D gene is possibly TRBD2 (5 bases). Trimming took off 0 bases at V and 2 bases at J, with 14 bases between the two ends. This CDR3 spans 16 amino acids. CDR1 MGHRA and CDR2 YSYEKL come from the germline V gene. The CDR3 nucleotides are TGCGCCAGCAGCCAAGATCCTCGCGGGCGAGCCTACGAGCAGTACTTC. This translates into CASSQDPRGRAYEQYF.

This clone was counted a single time. This chain connects TRBV7-8 to TRBJ1-1; TRBD1 might be the D (5 bases). CDR3 length equals 13 residues. The ends were cut back, 3 bases at V and 5 bases at J, with 10 bases in the middle. The germline V gene has CDR1 SGHVS and CDR2 FQNEAQ. CDR3 loop: CASSFPGKTEAFF. Written as DNA, the CDR3 is TGTGCCAGCAGCTTTCCAGGGAAGACTGAAGCTTTCTTT.

The chain joins TRBV19 to TRBJ1-1; D gene unclear. The CDR3 length is 14 residues. V lost 7 bases, J lost 0 bases, and 12 bases lay in between. Germline V gives CDR1 LNHDA, CDR2 SQIVND (reference sequence). The CDR3 region has the DNA TGTGCCAGTAAAGGGAGTTCGTTGAACACTGAAGCTTTCTTT. Translation gives CASKGSSLNTEAFF.

This clone was seen more than once but under ten times. The rearrangement links TRBV7-3 to TRBJ2-3, with D hard to call. CDR1 is SGHTA, CDR2 FQGTGA, per germline. The CDR3 sequence is 13 residues long. The V gene lost 1 base and the J gene lost 5 bases, with 7 bases spanning the gap. CDR3 loop: CASSLNSGDTQYF. CDR3 bases: TGTGCCAGCAGCTTAAACAGTGGAGATACGCAGTATTTT.

The chain links TRBV7-3 to TRBJ1-1; D perhaps matches TRBD1 (6 bases). The V gene's germline CDR1 is SGHTA and CDR2 FQGTGA. Trimming removed 5 bases at V and 4 bases at J, with 17 bases between. The CDR3 is 15 amino acids. For the CDR3, the DNA is TGTGCCAGCAGCCCCGGGGGGAGGGGGGCCACTGAAGCTTTCTTT. It translates to CASSPGGRGATEAFF.

In its sample, this clone was seen once. The V gene is TRBV7-9, the J gene TRBJ2-1; TRBD2 aligns across 12 bases. Germline CDR1 and CDR2: SEHNR and FQNEAQ (reference sequence). This CDR3 spans 17 amino acids. The trim removed 5 bases at V and 0 bases at J, leaving 5 bases unmatched. For the CDR3, the DNA is TGTGCCAGCAGCAAGCGGACTAGCGGGACCTCCTACAATGAGCAGTTCTTC. It translates to CASSKRTSGTSYNEQFF.

This sequence joins TRBV10-3 and TRBJ2-1; D is unclear. The CDR3 has 13 residues. The V gene lost 9 bases and the J gene lost 2 bases, with 11 bases spanning the gap. Germline V gene data show CDR1 as ENHRY and CDR2 as SYGVKD. The CDR3 sequence is CAMRLDPYNEQFF. The CDR3 bases are TGTGCCATGCGCCTTGATCCCTACAATGAGCAGTTCTTC.

Details on this clone: Other DNA sequences within the sample encode an identical CDR3. V is TRBV2 and J is TRBJ1-2; 9 bases agree with TRBD1. Trimming cost V 4 bases and J 0 bases; bases outside gene matches: 6. Per germline, CDR1 SNHLY and CDR2 FYNNEI. This CDR3 comprises 16 residues. CDR3 loop: CASSGTGGPANYGYTF. CDR3 bases: TGTGCCAGCAGTGGTACAGGGGGCCCAGCTAACTATGGCTACACCTTC.

The rearrangement links TRBV7-2 to TRBJ1-5; possibly TRBD1 for D (5 bases). This CDR3 comprises 13 residues. The germline CDR1 and CDR2 sequences are SGHTA and FQGNSA. Trimming removed 10 bases at V and 5 bases at J, with 15 bases between. CDR3 sequence: CAIDDRLDQPQHF. CDR3 nucleotide sequence: TGTGCCATCGACGACAGACTCGATCAGCCCCAGCATTTT.

V gene TRBV7-9 combines with J gene TRBJ2-7; 9 positions agree with TRBD1. This CDR3 is built from 14 residues. The ends lost 5 bases at V and 4 bases at J; junction bases unmatched: 6. Per the germline V gene, CDR1 is SEHNR and CDR2 is FQNEAQ (reference sequence). The CDR3 region is CASSLTGQGYEQYF. The CDR3 DNA reads TGTGCCAGCAGCCTAACGGGACAGGGTTACGAGCAGTACTTC.

The chain is built from TRBV6-1 and TRBJ1-2; D is possibly TRBD1 (5 bases). The germline V gene has CDR1 MNHNS and CDR2 SASEGT. Deletions cut 3 bases from V and 4 bases from J, with 12 bases between. This CDR3 region has 14 residues. The CDR3 here is CASSEGRVGYGYTF. The CDR3 DNA sequence: TGTGCCAGCAGTGAGGGCAGGGTGGGCTATGGCTACACCTTC.

This chain connects TRBV28 to TRBJ2-7; 8 bases fit TRBD2. Trimming cost V 5 bases and J 6 bases; bases outside gene matches: 12. The germline V gene has CDR1 MDHEN and CDR2 SYDVKM. CDR3 length: 15 amino acids. The CDR3 sequence: CASSPLAGGWGEQYF. CDR3 sequence (DNA): TGTGCCAGCAGTCCTCTGGCGGGAGGTTGGGGCGAGCAGTACTTC.

V gene TRBV7-9 combines with J gene TRBJ2-4; 9 nucleotides agree with TRBD2. The germline V gene has CDR1 SEHNR and CDR2 FQNEAQ (reference sequence). Trimming at V came to 5 bases and at J to 1 base, leaving 12 bases not matched to a gene. The CDR3 totals 18 residues. The CDR3 bases are TGTGCCAGCAGCATTCACCCCCTGGCGGGAGGGGCCAAAAACATTCAGTACTTC. Amino acid sequence: CASSIHPLAGGAKNIQYF. Looking up the rest from reference TRBV7-9 and TRBJ2-4 gives the full variable domain: DTGVSQNPRHKITKRGQNVTFRCDPISEHNRLYWYRQTLGQGPEFLTYFQNEAQLEKSRLLSDRFSAERPKGSFSTLEIQRTEQGDSAMYLCASSIHPLAGGAKNIQYFGAGTRLSVL.

The gene calls are TRBV7-9 and TRBJ2-7, with unresolved D. V lost 4 bases and J lost 0, with 4 bases in between. Germline V gene sequence: CDR1 SEHNR, CDR2 FQNEAQ (reference sequence). The CDR3 totals 12 residues. CDR3 sequence (DNA): TGTGCCAGCAGCTCCATCTCCTACGAGCAGTACTTC. Protein sequence: CASSSISYEQYF.